Here is one T cell receptor (beta chain) with its context. It lacks a known antigen. Per-nucleotide qualities are absent, and no much larger clonotype sits a single base away. Including cysteine and phenylalanine, the CDR3 has 14 amino acids. Only the CDR3 portion is preserved as DNA: 42 bases, with reading frame beginning at the first base. At the junction V is shortened by 10 bases and J by 2 bases; bases outside the gene matches: 8. Reading the germline V gene (reference sequence) gives CDR1 LNHDA and CDR2 SQIVND. The immunoSEQ Assay, a bias-controlled multiplex PCR, was used to amplify TCRbeta CDR3 regions from genomic DNA. The original pipeline was this. Nucleated cell counts per sample were estimated from amplification of reference gene primers within the assay. To quantify the absolute abundance of each unique TCRbeta CDR3 rearrangement, sequence reads were collapsed and filtered. For each sample, productive Simpson clonality was calculated as the square root of Simpson's diversity index over productive rearrangements. TCRdb re-hosts the immuneACCESS table, in-frame sequences only. Its copies lack some clones; in the studies checked, an unresolved V gene accounts for under half of them, and the cause for the rest is not known. That table supplies the V and J calls and clone size; D and trimming were determined from the DNA. The sample yields approximately 210,000 clones; approximately 81% were counted once. About 3.8% of the sample is taken by the ten largest.

The sample is drawn from a study of blood T cell repertoires in COVID-19 (dated by TCRdb to the early 2020s). About the full investigation: Samples from collaborators originated in the United States, Italy and Spain and spanned both the acute and convalescent phases of COVID-19. The material from the prospective study consisted of cDNA or gDNA derived from T cells, B-cell-depleted T cells, or PBMCs. Subjects who had been exposed to COVID-19, were actively infected with it, or had recovered from it provided the deeply sampled blood TCRbeta repertoires that made up the dataset. A freely available public database, intended as a resource for researchers studying the immune response to SARS-CoV-2, is where the repertoires were released. Samples were obtained from the ongoing ImmuneRACE study (first 160 participants) and from about 1,300 subjects provided by 6 global collaborators. A de-identified subject ID, COVID-19 status, age in years and sex were almost always included in the sample metadata. Where available, HLA class I and class II types were taken from metadata supplied by the sample provider and were not determined by assay-based typing. Study-level results and caveats: The quantity of clinical and demographic metadata differed by source and by participant and was supplied without curation.

Whole blood was collected in K2EDTA tubes by collaborating institutions according to the institutions' own protocols. For TCRbeta analysis, collaborators shipped samples in one of three forms: frozen whole blood, isolated PBMCs, or DNA extracted from either of those sample types. The chain couples TRBV19 to TRBJ2-5, with TRBD1 identical over 9 junction bases. This TCR was recovered from a woman of 80 years or more with acute or convalescent COVID-19. The specimen was peripheral blood. CDR3 region: CATTDRGTQETQYF. The nucleotide sequence is TGTGCCACCACGGACAGGGGCACACAAGAGACCCAGTACTTC.